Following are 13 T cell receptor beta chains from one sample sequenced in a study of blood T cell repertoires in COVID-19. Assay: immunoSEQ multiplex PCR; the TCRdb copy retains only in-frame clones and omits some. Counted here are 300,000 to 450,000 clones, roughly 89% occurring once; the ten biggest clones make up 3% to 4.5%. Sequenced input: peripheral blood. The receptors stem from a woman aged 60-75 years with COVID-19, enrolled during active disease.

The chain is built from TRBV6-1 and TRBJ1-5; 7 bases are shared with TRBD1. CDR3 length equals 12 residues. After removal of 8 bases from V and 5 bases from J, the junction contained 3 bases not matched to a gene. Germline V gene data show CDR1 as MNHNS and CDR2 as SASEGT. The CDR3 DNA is TGTGCCAGCGGGGGGACAGATCAGCCCCAGCATTTT. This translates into CASGGTDQPQHF.

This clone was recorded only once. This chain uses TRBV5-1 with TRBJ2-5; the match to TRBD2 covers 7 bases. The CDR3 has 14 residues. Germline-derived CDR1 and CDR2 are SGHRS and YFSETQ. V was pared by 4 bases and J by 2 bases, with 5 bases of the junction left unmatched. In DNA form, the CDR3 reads TGCGCCAGCAGCATATCTAGCGGACAAGAGACCCAGTACTTC. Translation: CASSISSGQETQYF.

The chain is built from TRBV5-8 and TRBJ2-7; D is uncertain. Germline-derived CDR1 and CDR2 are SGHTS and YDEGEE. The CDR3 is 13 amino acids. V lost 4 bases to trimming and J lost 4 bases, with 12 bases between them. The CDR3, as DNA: TGTGCCAGCAGCCGTTTAGACTTTTACGAGCAGTACTTC. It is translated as CASSRLDFYEQYF.

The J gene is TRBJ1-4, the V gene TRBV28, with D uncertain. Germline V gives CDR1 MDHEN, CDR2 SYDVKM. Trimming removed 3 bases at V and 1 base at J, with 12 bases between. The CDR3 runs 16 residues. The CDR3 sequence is CASSFKRVRTNEKLFF. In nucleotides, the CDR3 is TGTGCCAGCAGTTTTAAACGCGTTAGAACTAATGAAAAACTGTTTTTT. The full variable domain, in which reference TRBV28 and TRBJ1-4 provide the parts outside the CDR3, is DVKVTQSSRYLVKRTGEKVFLECVQDMDHENMFWYRQDPGLGLRLIYFSYDVKMKEKGDIPEGYSVSREKKERFSLILESASTNQTSMYLCASSFKRVRTNEKLFFGSGTQLSVL.

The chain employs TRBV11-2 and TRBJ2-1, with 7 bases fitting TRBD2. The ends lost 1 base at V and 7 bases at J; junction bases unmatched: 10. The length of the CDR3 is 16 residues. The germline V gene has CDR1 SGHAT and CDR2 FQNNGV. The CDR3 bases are TGTGCCAGCAGCTTAGTTGCGGGGGTAGCGGAAAATGAGCAGTTCTTC. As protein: CASSLVAGVAENEQFF.

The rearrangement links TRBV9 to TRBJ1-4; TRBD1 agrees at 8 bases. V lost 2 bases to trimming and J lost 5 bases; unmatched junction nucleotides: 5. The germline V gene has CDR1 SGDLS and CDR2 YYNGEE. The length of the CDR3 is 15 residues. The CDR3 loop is CASSVGWTGNEKLFF. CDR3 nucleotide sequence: TGTGCCAGCAGCGTCGGTTGGACAGGGAATGAAAAACTGTTTTTT.

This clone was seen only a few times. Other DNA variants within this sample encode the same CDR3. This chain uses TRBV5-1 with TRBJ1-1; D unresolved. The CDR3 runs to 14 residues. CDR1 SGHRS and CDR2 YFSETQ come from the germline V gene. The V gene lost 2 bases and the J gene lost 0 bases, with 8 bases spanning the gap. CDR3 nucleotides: TGCGCCAGCAGCTTAACCGGGATGAACACTGAAGCTTTCTTT. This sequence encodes CASSLTGMNTEAFF.

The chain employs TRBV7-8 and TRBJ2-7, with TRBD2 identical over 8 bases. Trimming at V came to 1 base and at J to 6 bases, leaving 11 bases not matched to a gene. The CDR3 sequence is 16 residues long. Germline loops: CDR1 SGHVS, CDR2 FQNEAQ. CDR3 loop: CASSLVVAAGGSEQYF. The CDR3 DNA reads TGTGCCAGCAGCTTAGTAGTGGCGGCGGGGGGTAGCGAGCAGTACTTC.

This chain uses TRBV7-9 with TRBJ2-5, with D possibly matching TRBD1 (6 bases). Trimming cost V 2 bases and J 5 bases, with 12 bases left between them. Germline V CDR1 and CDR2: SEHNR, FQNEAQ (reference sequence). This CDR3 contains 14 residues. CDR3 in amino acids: CASSLSAGVETQYF. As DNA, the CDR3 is TGTGCCAGCAGCTTATCGGCAGGGGTCGAGACCCAGTACTTC.

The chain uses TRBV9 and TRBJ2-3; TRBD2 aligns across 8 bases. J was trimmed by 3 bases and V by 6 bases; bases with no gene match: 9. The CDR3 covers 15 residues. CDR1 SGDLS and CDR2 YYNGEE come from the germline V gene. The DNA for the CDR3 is TGTGCCAGCAACCCTGCCGGGGGGGCGACAGATACGCAGTATTTT. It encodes CASNPAGGATDTQYF.

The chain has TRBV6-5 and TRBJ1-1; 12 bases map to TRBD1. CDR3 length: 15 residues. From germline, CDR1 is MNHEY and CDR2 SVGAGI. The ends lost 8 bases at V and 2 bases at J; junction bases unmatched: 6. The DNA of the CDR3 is TGTGCCAGCTATACCGGGACAGGGGGCAACACTGAAGCTTTCTTT. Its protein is CASYTGTGGNTEAFF.

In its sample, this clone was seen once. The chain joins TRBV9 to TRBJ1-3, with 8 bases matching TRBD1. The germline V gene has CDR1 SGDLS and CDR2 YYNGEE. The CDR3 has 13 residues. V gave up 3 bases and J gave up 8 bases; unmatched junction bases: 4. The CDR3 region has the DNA TGTGCCAGCAGCGGGACAGGGCTAGACACCATATATTTT. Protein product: CASSGTGLDTIYF.

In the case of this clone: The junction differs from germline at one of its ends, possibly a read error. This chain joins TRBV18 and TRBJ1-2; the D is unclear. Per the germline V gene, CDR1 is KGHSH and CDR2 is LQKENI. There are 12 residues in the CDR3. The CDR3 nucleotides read TGTGCCAGCTCACGAGAGGGTGTTGGCTACACCTTT. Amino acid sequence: CASSREGVGYTF.